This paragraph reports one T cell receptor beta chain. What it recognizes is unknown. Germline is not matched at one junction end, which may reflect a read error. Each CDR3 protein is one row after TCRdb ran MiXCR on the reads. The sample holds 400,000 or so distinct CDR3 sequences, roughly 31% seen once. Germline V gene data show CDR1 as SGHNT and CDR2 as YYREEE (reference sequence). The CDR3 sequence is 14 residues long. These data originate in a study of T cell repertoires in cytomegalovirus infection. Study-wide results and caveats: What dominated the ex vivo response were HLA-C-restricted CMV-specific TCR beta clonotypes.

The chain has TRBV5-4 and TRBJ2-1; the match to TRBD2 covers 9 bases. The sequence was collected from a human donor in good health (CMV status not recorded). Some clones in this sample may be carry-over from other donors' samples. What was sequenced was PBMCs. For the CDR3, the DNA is TGTGCCATCAGCTTGCTGCGGGGGGGCAGTGAGCAGTTCTTC. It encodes CAISLLRGGSEQFF.